This entry lists 18 T cell receptor beta chains sequenced from one sample in a study of T cell repertoires in ileal Crohn's disease. Produced via immunoSEQ multiplex PCR; TCRdb's table is partial and in-frame only. This sample has 4,000 or so clones, with approximately 80% found just once. The source material was ileal tissue. Receptors originate from an adult with Crohn's disease.

V usage is TRBV2 and J usage is TRBJ2-5; TRBD2 is a possible D gene (6 bases). The CDR3 contains 14 residues. Per germline, CDR1 SNHLY and CDR2 FYNNEI. V was pared by 6 bases and J by 5 bases, with 16 bases between. The CDR3 spells CASSVQTSSETQYF. CDR3 nucleotides: TGTGCCAGCAGCGTCCAAACTAGCAGCGAGACCCAGTACTTC.

There are a few counts of this clone. CDR3 bases: TGTGCCAGCAGCTTGATGGATTCAGGCCCTGAAGCTTTCTTT. Its translation is CASSLMDSGPEAFF. The chain carries TRBV5-5 and TRBJ1-1; D not certain. The germline CDR1 and CDR2 sequences are SGHKS and YYEKEE (reference sequence). Between the trimmed V and J ends, which lost 1 base and 6 bases, there was a span of 13 bases. The CDR3 spans 14 residues. The complete variable domain, with remaining parts taken from reference TRBV5-5 and TRBJ1-1, reads DAGVTQSPTHLIKTRGQQVTLRCSPISGHKSVSWYQQVLGQGPQFIFQYYEKEERGRGNFPDRFSARQFPNYSSELNVNALLLGDSALYLCASSLMDSGPEAFFGQGTRLTVV.

This clone occurred a few times. The chain recombines TRBV14 with TRBJ2-1; TRBD1 might be the D (7 bases). The ends were cut back, 1 base at V and 9 bases at J, with 10 bases in the middle. Germline assignment: CDR1 SGHDN and CDR2 FVKESK. The CDR3 runs 13 residues. The chain's CDR3 is CASSQVQGGEQFF. For the CDR3, the DNA is TGTGCCAGCAGCCAAGTCCAGGGGGGTGAGCAGTTCTTC. The full variable domain, in which reference TRBV14 and TRBJ2-1 provide the parts outside the CDR3, is EAGVTQFPSHSVIEKGQTVTLRCDPISGHDNLYWYRRVMGKEIKFLLHFVKESKQDESGMPNNRFLAERTGGTYSTLKVQPAELEDSGVYFCASSQVQGGEQFFGPGTRLTVL.

The chain links TRBV7-2 to TRBJ1-1; 7 bases are a match to TRBD1. Trimming took 8 bases from V and 2 from J; bases not matched to a gene: 8. The CDR3 consists of 14 residues. CDR1 is SGHTA, CDR2 FQGNSA, per germline. In nucleotides, the CDR3 is TGTGCCAGCGGCACCCGACAGGGAAACACTGAAGCTTTCTTT. It codes for CASGTRQGNTEAFF.

The chain links TRBV5-4 to TRBJ1-2; D gene ambiguous. The ends were cut back, 0 bases at V and 2 bases at J, with 14 bases in the middle. CDR1 is SGHNT, CDR2 YYREEE, per germline (reference sequence). The CDR3 runs to 16 residues. CDR3 DNA: TGTGCCAGCAGCTTGGCGTTGGGCATCTGGAACTATGGCTACACCTTC. This encodes CASSLALGIWNYGYTF.

The chain is built from TRBV21-1 and TRBJ1-2; whether TRBD1, the table's D call, matches the DNA was not checked. TRBV21-1 is noted as a pseudogene. CDR3 length equals 19 residues. CDR3 sequence reads: CASSPRTGTNTTGEGGYTF. The CDR3 DNA is TGTGCCAGCAGCCCAAGAACCGGGACAAACACTACTGGGGAAGGTGGCTACACCTTC.

The genes are TRBV7-2 and TRBJ1-2; 11 bases align to TRBD1. Germline CDR1 SGHTA, CDR2 FQGNSA. The CDR3 consists of 15 residues. V shed 2 bases and J 8 bases; nucleotides not matched to a gene: 7. CDR3 loop: CASSLKGQGAEGYTF. For the CDR3, the DNA is TGTGCCAGCAGCTTAAAAGGACAGGGGGCCGAGGGCTACACCTTC.

This clone showed up just a few times. The chain is built from TRBV18 and TRBJ1-1; TRBD1 aligns across 7 bases. The CDR3 loop spans 17 amino acids. The germline V gene has CDR1 KGHSH and CDR2 LQKENI. J lost 2 bases, V lost 7 bases, and 16 bases had no gene match. CDR3 protein: CASYLVPQQGPNTEAFF. The DNA for the CDR3 is TGTGCCAGCTACCTTGTCCCCCAACAGGGGCCCAACACTGAAGCTTTCTTT.

The chain has TRBV19 and TRBJ1-6; 7 nucleotides align to TRBD1. The trim removed 6 bases at V and 10 bases at J, leaving 9 bases unmatched. Per germline, CDR1 LNHDA and CDR2 SQIVND (reference sequence). CDR3 length equals 14 residues. CDR3 amino acids: CASSQGQTGSPLHF. CDR3 DNA: TGTGCCAGTAGCCAGGGACAGACGGGATCACCCCTCCACTTT.

This sequence joins TRBV30 and TRBJ1-5; D is unresolved. Germline CDR1 and CDR2: GTSNPN and SVGIG (reference sequence). V was cut by 0 bases and J by 8 bases, with 8 bases left in between. The CDR3 covers 12 residues. In nucleotides, the CDR3 is TGTGCCTGGAGTGTAAACCGGGAGCCCCAGCATTTT. Its translation is CAWSVNREPQHF.

The rearrangement links TRBV18 to TRBJ1-5; tentative D call: TRBD1 (6 bases). Germline loops: CDR1 KGHSH, CDR2 LQKENI. This CDR3 is 15 amino acids long. Trimming removed 6 bases at V and 3 bases at J, with 15 bases between. CDR3: CASSPTGGYNQPQHF. CDR3 nucleotides: TGTGCCAGCTCCCCGACAGGAGGTTACAATCAGCCCCAGCATTTT. The variable domain in full, completed from reference TRBV18 and TRBJ1-5, reads NAGVMQNPRHLVRRRGQEARLRCSPMKGHSHVYWYRQLPEEGLKFMVYLQKENIIDESGMPKERFSAEFPKEGPSILRIQQVVRGDSAAYFCASSPTGGYNQPQHFGDGTRLSIL.

This rearrangement joins TRBV2 to TRBJ2-1; possibly TRBD1 for D (5 bases). The CDR3 contains 13 residues. Germline CDR1 reads SNHLY; CDR2 reads FYNNEI. V was clipped by 5 bases and J by 4 bases, with 9 bases between them. This chain's CDR3 is CASSPDKYNEQFF. CDR3 DNA: TGTGCCAGCAGTCCGGACAAATACAATGAGCAGTTCTTC.

The chain has TRBV19 and TRBJ1-1, with D unresolved. V lost 3 bases and J lost 1, with 3 bases in between. The germline CDR1 and CDR2 sequences are LNHDA and SQIVND (reference sequence). The CDR3 is made up of 12 amino acids. CDR3 sequence reads: CASSIQNTEAFF. Written as DNA, the CDR3 is TGTGCCAGTAGTATCCAGAACACTGAAGCTTTCTTT.

V is TRBV6-6 and J is TRBJ1-2; D might be TRBD1 (6 bases). Per the germline V gene, CDR1 is MNHNY and CDR2 is SVGAGI (reference sequence). This CDR3 is built from 13 residues. The V end lost 5 bases, the J end lost 2 bases, and 9 bases lay between the germline ends. This CDR3 is CASSPTGNYGYTF. The CDR3 DNA is TGTGCCAGCAGTCCTACAGGGAACTATGGCTACACCTTC.

The rearrangement links TRBV4-1 to TRBJ2-7; D is undetermined. CDR3 length: 14 residues. Trimming took 1 base from V and 2 from J, leaving 9 bases between them. The germline CDR1 and CDR2 sequences are MGHRA and YSYEKL. The CDR3 sequence is CASSQVAGPYEQYF. In nucleotides, the CDR3 is TGCGCCAGCAGCCAAGTTGCCGGTCCCTACGAGCAGTACTTC.

The chain carries TRBV11-2 and TRBJ2-7; D is possibly TRBD1 (6 bases). V gave up 6 bases and J gave up 1 base, with 28 bases separating them. Germline V gives CDR1 SGHAT, CDR2 FQNNGV. The CDR3 runs 19 residues. CDR3 nucleotide sequence: TGTGCCAGCAGGGATCTGGGAAGCTCCGGGACACCCTTTTCCTACGAGCAGTACTTC. Its translation is CASRDLGSSGTPFSYEQYF.

The CDR3 loop is CASRPATRQGHSGANVLTF. The CDR3, as DNA: TGTGCCAGCAGGCCAGCCACCCGACAGGGACACTCTGGGGCCAACGTCCTGACTTTC. The gene calls are TRBV7-9 and TRBJ2-6; 7 bases are shared with TRBD1. The CDR3 contains 19 residues. V shed 6 bases and J 0 bases; nucleotides not matched to a gene: 14. Germline-derived CDR1 and CDR2 are SEHNR and FQNEAQ (reference sequence).

The DNA of the CDR3 is TGTGCCAGCAGGGAAAGTACTAGCGGGGTATCCTACGAGCAGTACTTC. Encoded protein: CASRESTSGVSYEQYF. This chain joins TRBV2 and TRBJ2-7; TRBD2 matches at 10 bases. Trimming at V came to 6 bases and at J to 1 base, leaving 9 bases not matched to a gene. The germline V gene has CDR1 SNHLY and CDR2 FYNNEI. The CDR3 is 16 residues long.